A selection of T cell receptor beta chains follows, all from one sample in a study of technical replicates of blood from a handful of donors. Assay: immunoSEQ multiplex PCR; the TCRdb copy retains only in-frame clones and omits some. The table includes almost 85,000 clones, 97% detected once. What was sequenced was T cells isolated from PBMCs. The receptors come from a human donor in good health. The CDR3 runs from the conserved cysteine through the conserved F or W. The D gene is left open where the match is weak. Clone size appears in some rows only: once, few, many, or a class for an expanded clone.

J gene | V gene | D gene | clone size | CDR3 protein | CDR3 DNA
TRBJ1-5 | TRBV19 | . | . | CASNPTGKNQPQHF | TGTGCCAGTAATCCGACAGGAAAGAATCAGCCCCAGCATTTT
TRBJ2-3 | TRBV7-2 | TRBD2 | . | CASSLSTGLASTDTQYF | TGTGCCAGCAGCTTATCAACGGGACTAGCGAGCACAGATACGCAGTATTTT
TRBJ2-7 | TRBV5-1 | . | . | CASSLAQAYEQYF | TGCGCCAGCAGCTTGGCTCAGGCCTACGAGCAGTACTTC
TRBJ2-2 | TRBV2 | TRBD2 | once | CASTLRLAGGPNTGELFF | TGTGCCAGCACCCTGAGGCTAGCGGGAGGGCCGAACACCGGGGAGCTGTTTTTT
TRBJ2-4 | TRBV6-1 | TRBD2 | . | CASSPKAGLANIQYF | TGTGCCAGCAGCCCAAAGGCGGGACTAGCCAACATTCAGTACTTC
TRBJ2-7 | TRBV7-2 | . | once | CASSSLDKDGRPQYF | TGTGCCAGCAGCTCCTTGGATAAAGATGGGAGACCCCAGTACTTC
TRBJ2-7 | TRBV18 | . | . | CASSSIGQSYEQYF | TGTGCCAGCTCATCGATTGGACAGTCCTACGAGCAGTACTTC
TRBJ1-1 | TRBV2 | . | . | CASRPPAADWSFF | TGTGCCAGCAGGCCGCCAGCGGCCGATTGGTCTTTCTTT
TRBJ2-7 | TRBV6-5 | TRBD1 | . | CASTLRTGSYEQYF | TGTGCCAGCACTCTAAGGACAGGGTCCTACGAGCAGTACTTC
TRBJ1-1 | TRBV29-1 | . | . | CSVVSGAGTEAFF | TGCAGCGTTGTTTCAGGGGCCGGGACTGAAGCTTTCTTT
TRBJ2-5 | TRBV5-1 | TRBD1 | . | CASSLETRDRDLSYQETQYF | TGCGCCAGCAGCTTGGAGACCCGGGACAGGGACCTGTCCTACCAAGAGACCCAGTACTTC
TRBJ1-2 | TRBV20-1 | . | . | CSAGAAGGYTF | TGCAGTGCGGGAGCAGCGGGCGGCTACACCTTC
TRBJ2-1 | TRBV11-2 | . | . | CASSLDREANEQFF | TGTGCCAGCAGCTTAGATCGTGAGGCCAATGAGCAGTTCTTC
TRBJ1-3 | TRBV4-1 | TRBD1 | . | CASSRRTGDSGNTIYF | TGCGCCAGCAGCAGGCGGACAGGAGACTCTGGAAACACCATATATTTT
TRBJ2-2 | TRBV6-5 | . | . | CASSYGSITGELFF | TGTGCCAGCAGTTACGGCTCAATCACCGGGGAGCTGTTTTTT
TRBJ2-7 | TRBV28 | TRBD2 | . | CASSLRRLAGVGDEQYF | TGTGCCAGCAGTTTACGCCGACTAGCGGGAGTTGGAGACGAGCAGTACTTC
TRBJ2-1 | TRBV10-1 | TRBD2 | . | CASMGGGNEQFF | TGCGCCAGCATGGGGGGAGGGAATGAGCAGTTCTTC
TRBJ2-7 | TRBV28 | TRBD1 | . | CASSLDPTGGPYEQYF | TGTGCCAGCAGTTTAGACCCGACAGGGGGACCCTACGAGCAGTACTTC
TRBJ1-2 | TRBV30 | . | . | CAWSSMDSPGLTF | TGTGCCTGGAGTAGCATGGACTCCCCAGGTCTCACCTTC
TRBJ2-1 | TRBV19 | . | . | CASSIHGSRRYNEQFF | TGTGCCAGTAGTATTCACGGGAGCCGGAGGTACAATGAGCAGTTCTTC
TRBJ2-7 | TRBV30 | . | . | CAWSFNGPRYEQYF | TGTGCCTGGAGTTTTAACGGTCCCCGGTACGAGCAGTACTTC
TRBJ2-2 | TRBV5-4 | TRBD1 | . | CASSLPRSGQGSGELFF | TGTGCCAGCAGCTTACCACGTTCGGGACAGGGGTCCGGGGAGCTGTTTTTT
TRBJ1-2 | TRBV6-1 | . | . | CASSEAPRVYGYTF | TGTGCCAGCAGTGAAGCCCCGAGGGTCTATGGCTACACCTTC
TRBJ2-3 | TRBV25-1 | . | . | CASSGTYYTDTQYF | TGTGCCAGCAGTGGGACTTATTACACAGATACGCAGTATTTT
TRBJ2-1 | TRBV7-9 | TRBD2 | . | CASSRPGTSGRAYNEQFF | TGTGCCAGCAGCCGTCCCGGGACTAGCGGGAGGGCCTACAATGAGCAGTTCTTC
TRBJ1-1 | TRBV7-9 | . | . | CASSLVDLLMNTEAFF | TGTGCCAGCAGCTTGGTAGATTTACTCATGAACACTGAAGCTTTCTTT
TRBJ1-4 | TRBV5-1 | . | . | CASSPMDVGKELNEKLFF | TGCGCCAGCAGCCCGATGGATGTCGGGAAGGAACTTAATGAAAAACTGTTTTTT
TRBJ2-5 | TRBV5-1 | TRBD2 | once | CASSLEAGRETQYF | TGCGCCAGCAGCTTGGAAGCGGGACGGGAGACCCAGTACTTC